Given below is one T cell receptor beta chain in context. Its antigen remains unidentified. Within the sample, other DNA sequences also encode this same CDR3. Here immunoSEQ multiplex PCR was the method, and the copy in TCRdb shows in-frame clones only, minus some. This sample has approximately 70,000 clones; 81% occur once, and the top ten carry around 4.8%. The data stem from a study of T cells in localized non-small cell lung cancer. General study points: Uninvolved adjacent lung showed higher T cell clonality than tumor.

The receptor's source is a man aged 35 to 69 with stage II lung adenocarcinoma. The starting material was PBMCs, obtained before any cancer treatment.

The CDR3 DNA reads as TGTGCCAGCAGTGAAGAGGGCAATCAGCCCCAGCATTTT. This translates into CASSEEGNQPQHF. The chain combines TRBV2 with TRBJ1-5, with D uncertain. Trimming pared 1 base from V and 2 bases from J, leaving 3 bases between. The V gene's germline CDR1 is SNHLY and CDR2 FYNNEI. CDR3 length equals 13 residues.